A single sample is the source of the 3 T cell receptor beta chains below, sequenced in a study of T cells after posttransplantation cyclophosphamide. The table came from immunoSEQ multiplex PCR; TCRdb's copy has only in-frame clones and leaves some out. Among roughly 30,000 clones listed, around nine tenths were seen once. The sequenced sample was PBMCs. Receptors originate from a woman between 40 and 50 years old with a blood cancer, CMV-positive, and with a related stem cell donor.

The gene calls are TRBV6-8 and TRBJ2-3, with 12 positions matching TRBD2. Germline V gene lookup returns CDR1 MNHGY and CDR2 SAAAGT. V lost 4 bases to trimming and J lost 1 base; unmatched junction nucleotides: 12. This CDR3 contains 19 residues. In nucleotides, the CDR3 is TGTGCCAGCAGTTGCAGCCTTCTAGCGGGGGGGTTAGGCACAGATACGCAGTATTTT. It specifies CASSCSLLAGGLGTDTQYF.

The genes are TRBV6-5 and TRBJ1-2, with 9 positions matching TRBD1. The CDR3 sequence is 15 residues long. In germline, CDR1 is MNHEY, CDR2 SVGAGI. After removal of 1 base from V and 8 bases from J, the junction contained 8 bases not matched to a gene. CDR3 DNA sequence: TGTGCCAGCAGTTACTTGGGACAGGGCCCTGAGGGCTACACCTTC. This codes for CASSYLGQGPEGYTF.

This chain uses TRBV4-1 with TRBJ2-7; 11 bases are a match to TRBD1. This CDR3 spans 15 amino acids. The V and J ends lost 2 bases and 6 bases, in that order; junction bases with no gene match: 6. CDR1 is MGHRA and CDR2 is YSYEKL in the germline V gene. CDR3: CASSQWTGGGSEQYF. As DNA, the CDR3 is TGCGCCAGCAGCCAATGGACAGGGGGCGGGAGCGAGCAGTACTTC.